This T cell receptor beta chain was sequenced during a study of CXCR3-negative and CXCR3-positive naive CD8 T cells (dated by TCRdb to between 2017 and 2020). At the level of the whole study: In total, 110 million to 150 million TRB reads were obtained, corresponding to roughly 1.5 +/- 0.3 million reads per library. Diversity and physicochemical repertoire analyses covered some eleven donors pooled from two independent experiments. The TRBV-TRBJ cluster analysis covered naive subsets from about five donors and memory cells from 3 donors.

Broader findings and caveats from the paper: Similar TRBV-TRBJ usage was shown by naive CXCR3-negative and CXCR3-positive cells from the same donor, whereas distinct patterns were shown by memory cells. Because surface CD5, which has been linked to self-reactivity in mice, was comparable between naive subsets, TCR interaction strength was also inferred from TRB CDR3 physicochemical properties. TRB CDR3s from CXCR3-positive naive cells showed higher hydrophobicity (lower Kidera factor 4), lower energy, and higher strength and volume indices than CXCR3-negative naive cells. Comparably high repertoire diversity was found in both naive subsets, whereas much lower repertoire diversity was found in memory CD8+ T cells. Because CXCR3 expression was partially decreased after cryopreservation, freshly isolated PBMCs were used for most assays.

CDR1 MNHEY and CDR2 SMNVEV are derived from the germline V gene (reference sequence). The CDR3 holds 14 amino acids from the cysteine to the phenylalanine. DNA for this receptor is not on file. To note about this clonotype: Its antigen is unknown.

Sequencing took place on a NextSeq 550. The Human TCR Profiling Kit (MiLaboratory) was used to prepare UMI-labeled 5' RACE TRB cDNA libraries. cDNA synthesis used the entire amount of extracted RNA, and PCR amplification then used the entire amount of cDNA produced. The libraries were made side by side, with each library going through the same number of PCR cycles. The study's processing was this. With a minimum of two reads required per UMI, MIGEC and MiXCR pulled out about 54,000 +/- 9,700 unique UMI-labeled TRB cDNA molecules from each library. On average, each library contained approximately 40,000 +/- 10,000 functional in-frame TRB CDR3 nucleotide clonotypes without stop codons. After downsampling to 5000 UMI-labeled TRB molecules per sample, diversity metrics such as normalized Shannon-Wiener and Chao1 were calculated in VDJtools. VDJtools was used to calculate clonotype-size-weighted physicochemical properties of the central five CDR3 residues, namely interaction energy, strength, volume and Kidera factor 4. Based on TCRdb reprocessing of the reads, there is one entry per CDR3 protein sequence, and DNA is missing. The V and J calls follow TCRdb's processing rather than the paper's. The sample's table lists a count of 100,000 to 150,000 distinct CDR3 sequences. Clones ranked in the top ten supply 0.49% of the sample.

Each CD8+ T cell subset was flow-sorted in triplicate, with roughly 300,000 cells per subset placed directly into RLT lysis buffer. Naive CD8+ T cells were defined stringently as CD45RO-CCR7+CD27+CD95- to exclude memory contaminants. Using standard density gradient centrifugation, peripheral blood mononuclear cells were isolated from buffy coats. Naive CXCR3-negative and CXCR3-positive CD8+ T cells were flow-sorted using a FACSAria III. An RNeasy Mini Kit was used to extract total RNA from the sorted cells. Sequencing was done on a sample of naive CXCR3- CD8+ T cells from blood. What this sample's cell subset or site label stands for: CD45RO-CCR7+CD27+CD95- naive CD8+ T cells lacking CXCR3 (TNR3-). This TCR was sampled from a human donor in good health. Some clones in this sample may be carry-over from other donors' samples. The chain joins TRBV27 to TRBJ2-1; TCRdb lists TRBD2, though no DNA is available to test this call. Here the CDR3 is given as CASSLGLAGSEQFF.